One sample yielded the 2 T cell receptor beta chains listed below, sequenced in a study of PD-L1 blockade in urothelial cancer. The protocol was immunoSEQ multiplex PCR, while the TCRdb copy is restricted to in-frame clones and leaves out a portion. This table holds 15,000 to 20,000 clones, around nine tenths found once. Time point defined: pretreatment peripheral blood. Material: PBMCs, obtained around atezolizumab (anti-PD-L1) treatment. Receptors originate from a man aged 70-80 years with urothelial cancer.

This chain links TRBV7-8 with TRBJ2-1; tentative D call: TRBD2 (6 bases). The CDR3 sequence is 15 residues long. From germline, CDR1 is SGHVS and CDR2 FQNEAQ. With 0 bases removed from V and 7 bases from J, the gap between germline ends came to 13 bases. The CDR3, as DNA: TGTGCCAGCAGCTTAGCACGGAGACTAGGGAATGAGCAGTTCTTC. Translated, it gives CASSLARRLGNEQFF.

J is TRBJ1-4 and V is TRBV7-7; 12 positions match TRBD1. This CDR3 spans 20 amino acids. From germline, CDR1 is SSHAT and CDR2 FNYEAQ (reference sequence). Germline trimming cut 5 bases from V and 5 bases from J; bases unmatched to any gene: 18. The CDR3 sequence is CASSPPGQGAGLGKNEKLFF. CDR3 in DNA: TGTGCCAGCAGCCCACCGGGACAGGGGGCAGGGTTGGGGAAAAATGAAAAACTGTTTTTT. The whole variable domain, filled in from reference TRBV7-7 and TRBJ1-4, reads GAGVSQSPRYKVTKRGQDVTLRCDPISSHATLYWYQQALGQGPEFLTYFNYEAQPDKSGLPSDRFSAERPEGSISTLTIQRTEQRDSAMYRCASSPPGQGAGLGKNEKLFFGSGTQLSVL.